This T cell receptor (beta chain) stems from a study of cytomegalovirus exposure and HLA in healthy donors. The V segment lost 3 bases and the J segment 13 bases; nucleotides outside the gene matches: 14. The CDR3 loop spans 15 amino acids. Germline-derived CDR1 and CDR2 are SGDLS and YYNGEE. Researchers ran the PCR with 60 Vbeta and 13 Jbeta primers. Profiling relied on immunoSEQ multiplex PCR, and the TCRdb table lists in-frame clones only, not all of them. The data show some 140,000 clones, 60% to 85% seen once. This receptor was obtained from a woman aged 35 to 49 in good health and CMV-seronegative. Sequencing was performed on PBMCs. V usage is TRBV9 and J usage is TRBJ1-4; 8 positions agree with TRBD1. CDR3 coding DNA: TGTGCCAGCAGCGCCAGGGCAGGGGGCGACGGGGTACTGTTTTTT. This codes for CASSARAGGDGVLFF. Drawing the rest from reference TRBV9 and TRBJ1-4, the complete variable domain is DSGVTQTPKHLITATGQRVTLRCSPRSGDLSVYWYQQSLDQGLQFLIQYYNGEERAKGNILERFSAQQFPDLHSELNLSSLELGDSALYFCASSARAGGDGVLFFGSGTQLSVL.